In its sample, the clone carrying this TCR beta chain was seen many times. Its antigen is undetermined. The entry originates in a study of T cells in Graves' hyperthyroidism and ophthalmopathy. In the study overall: Initial diagnosis, before any treatment, was when peripheral blood was collected.

The CDR3 contains 13 residues. Per germline, CDR1 MDHEN and CDR2 SYDVKM. V dropped 8 bases and J dropped 1 base, with 11 bases sitting between them. Duration under 3 months, a NOSPECS grade of at least 4, and a Clinical Activity Score of at least 3 characterized the ophthalmopathy patients. The PBMCs were taken from more than 8 ml of fresh peripheral blood. The investigators amplified TCR beta CDR3 regions from RNA transcripts. The study used the HTBI primer set for a first-round RT-PCR of the TCR CDR3. TCRdb analysed the multiplex PCR reads with MiXCR anew, one entry per CDR3 protein. The sample lists nearly 600,000 distinct CDR3 sequences, about 14% occurring once. Findings and caveats of the study: Most thyroid clonotypes that were expanded above 0.001 also turned up in blood.

The origin of this receptor is a woman between 18 and 29 years old with Graves' ophthalmopathy. The chain couples TRBV28 to TRBJ1-1; possible D gene TRBD1, 5 bases. Sample: blood. The CDR3 bases are TGTGCCAGCCGTAGGGACGGGAACACTGAAGCTTTCTTT. It encodes CASRRDGNTEAFF.